Given below is one T cell receptor (beta chain) in context. This entry is derived from a study of CD8 T cells in Susac syndrome. Random hexamers were used to reverse transcribe the RNA input (about 0.5 to 1 ug). TCRdb reanalysed the immunoSEQ multiplex PCR reads using MiXCR and keeps one entry per CDR3 protein. The sample carries 120,000 or so distinct CDR3 sequences, 90% to 95% recorded once. This clonotype originated in a human donor with Susac syndrome. The specimen sequenced was CD8+ T cells from PBMCs.

CDR3: CATAGGGTDTQYF. Written as DNA, the CDR3 is TGTGCCACCGCGGGGGGGGGCACAGATACGCAGTATTTT. This rearrangement joins TRBV12-3 or TRBV12-4 to TRBJ2-3, with 9 bases lining up with TRBD2. V dropped 10 bases and J dropped 1; count of bases not matched to a gene: 3. The CDR3 has 13 amino acids.